One and the same sample provided the 21 T cell receptor beta chains below, sequenced in a study of OX40 agonist ivuxolimab in advanced cancers. The table came from immunoSEQ multiplex PCR; TCRdb's copy has only in-frame clones and leaves some out. The data contain 6,500 to 10,000 clones, roughly 84% of them singletons. This specimen consisted of CD4+ or CD8+ T cells sorted from blood, obtained in a trial of the OX40 agonist ivuxolimab. The source of these receptors is an adult with an advanced solid tumor such as melanoma, head and neck, liver or kidney cancer.

The rearrangement links TRBV6-5 to TRBJ1-1; no clear D gene. Germline assignment: CDR1 MNHEY and CDR2 SVGAGI. This CDR3 is built from 12 residues. V dropped 8 bases and J dropped 1 base, with 8 bases sitting between them. For the CDR3, the DNA is TGTGCCAGCGGGCGGGAGAACACTGAAGCTTTCTTT. Amino acids: CASGRENTEAFF.

J is TRBJ2-1 and V is TRBV5-1; 12 bases map to TRBD2. CDR1 is SGHRS, CDR2 YFSETQ, per germline. V lost 3 bases, J lost 6 bases, and 4 bases stayed unmatched. The length of the CDR3 is 15 residues. CDR3 amino acids: CASSYSSGRGNEQFF. CDR3 DNA: TGCGCCAGCAGCTATTCTAGCGGGAGGGGCAATGAGCAGTTCTTC.

This chain joins TRBV7-3 and TRBJ2-1; 14 positions match TRBD2. CDR1 SGHTA and CDR2 FQGTGA come from the germline V gene. The CDR3 consists of 19 residues. V was pared by 0 bases and J by 0 bases, with 4 bases of the junction left unmatched. The CDR3 bases are TGTGCCAGCAGCTTAACGGGACTAGCGGGGGTAAGCTCCTACAATGAGCAGTTCTTC. Protein: CASSLTGLAGVSSYNEQFF.

The V call is TRBV9, the J call TRBJ2-1; D is possibly TRBD1 or TRBD2 (6 bases each). Germline values: CDR1 SGDLS, CDR2 YYNGEE. V was shortened by 0 bases and J by 3 bases, with 10 bases between the two germline ends. The CDR3 loop spans 15 amino acids. CDR3 in DNA: TGTGCCAGCAGCGTAGAGGGGGGTCTCTACAATGAGCAGTTCTTC. Its protein product is CASSVEGGLYNEQFF.

DNA of the CDR3: TGTGCCAGCAGCAGGGTAGAAGAGACCCAGTACTTC. This translates into CASSRVEETQYF. The V gene is TRBV21-1, the J gene TRBJ2-5. TRBV21-1 is a documented pseudogene. This CDR3 comprises 12 residues.

The rearrangement links TRBV28 to TRBJ1-4; D is ambiguous. Trimming stripped 7 bases from V and 8 bases from J, with 20 bases between. From germline, CDR1 is MDHEN and CDR2 SYDVKM. The CDR3 contains 15 residues. The CDR3 sequence: CASTTPYGSQEKLFF. CDR3 in DNA: TGTGCCAGCACTACCCCCTATGGGTCCCAGGAAAAACTGTTTTTT.

V is TRBV11-2 and J is TRBJ1-3; a weak D match, TRBD1 (6 bases). V lost 5 bases to trimming and J lost 1 base, with 9 bases between them. CDR3 length: 14 amino acids. Germline CDR1 and CDR2: SGHAT and FQNNGV. CDR3 sequence reads: CASSQQGSGNTIYF. The CDR3 nucleotides read TGTGCCAGCAGCCAACAGGGTTCTGGAAACACCATATATTTT.

The V call is TRBV9, the J call TRBJ2-5, with D possibly matching TRBD1 (6 bases). The DNA end lines up better with TRBJ2-7; the J call may be wrong. Germline V CDR1 and CDR2: SGDLS, YYNGEE. This CDR3 has 13 residues. DNA of the CDR3: TGTGCCAGCAGCGTAGAGACAGGCGACGAGCAGTACTTC. This encodes CASSVETGDEQYF.

The J gene is TRBJ1-1, the V gene TRBV30; D is undetermined. Germline CDR1 is GTSNPN and CDR2 is SVGIG (reference sequence). Trimming pared 0 bases from V and 0 bases from J, leaving 5 bases between. The CDR3 is made up of 13 amino acids. The CDR3 DNA is TGTGCCTGGAGTGTCGCATTGAACACTGAAGCTTTCTTT. Encoded protein: CAWSVALNTEAFF.

This chain uses TRBV7-9 with TRBJ1-5; D is possibly TRBD1 (5 bases). The ends were cut back, 1 base at V and 7 bases at J, with 11 bases in the middle. Germline CDR1 and CDR2: SEHNR and FQNEAQ (reference sequence). CDR3 length equals 14 residues. Written as DNA, the CDR3 is TGTGCCAGCAGCTTAGGTGGGGACCCACAGCCCCAGCATTTT. Residues: CASSLGGDPQPQHF.

This sequence joins TRBV12-5 and TRBJ1-1; TRBD1 agrees at 9 bases. CDR3 length: 20 amino acids. CDR1 and CDR2 from the germline V gene are LGHNT and FRNRAP. With 2 bases clipped from V and 4 bases from J, the junction kept 20 bases outside the gene matches. The CDR3 region is CASGLPTKTGGYDGGTEAFF. CDR3 DNA: TGTGCTAGTGGTTTGCCGACGAAGACAGGGGGTTATGATGGCGGCACTGAAGCTTTCTTT.

This chain's CDR3 is CASSALLAGGPWVEQFF. The CDR3 bases are TGTGCCAGTAGTGCCTTACTAGCGGGAGGGCCCTGGGTTGAGCAGTTCTTC. The rearrangement joins TRBV19 to TRBJ2-1; TRBD2 matches 13 bases. V gave up 5 bases and J gave up 9 bases; unmatched junction bases: 13. The CDR3 extends over 17 amino acids. The germline V gene encodes CDR1 LNHDA and CDR2 SQIVND (reference sequence).

The table lists this clone with a count of one. The chain has TRBV9 and TRBJ2-2, with D possibly TRBD2 on 5 matching bases. CDR1 and CDR2 (germline): SGDLS, YYNGEE. The CDR3 is 15 amino acids. The V and J ends lost 0 bases and 7 bases respectively, with 13 bases between them. The CDR3 reads CASSVAERAVGELFF. The CDR3 DNA follows: TGTGCCAGCAGCGTAGCTGAGAGGGCGGTCGGGGAGCTGTTTTTT.

CDR3 DNA sequence: TGTGCCAGCAGCAAGAAACAAGTTGGGAGGGTAAAGCAGCCCCAGCATTTT. The encoded protein is CASSKKQVGRVKQPQHF. The chain links TRBV21-1 to TRBJ1-5. TRBV21-1 is designated a pseudogene. The CDR3 is made up of 17 amino acids.

The chain joins TRBV5-6 to TRBJ1-2; 8 positions agree with TRBD1. The ends lost 4 bases at V and 4 bases at J; junction bases unmatched: 9. Germline V CDR1 and CDR2: SGHDT, YYEEEE. The CDR3 runs to 15 residues. The CDR3 sequence is CASSVDRGRGYGYTF. CDR3 DNA sequence: TGTGCCAGCAGCGTCGACAGGGGACGTGGCTATGGCTACACCTTC.

The chain has TRBV19 and TRBJ1-2; the D gene is possibly TRBD1 (6 bases). Germline lookup yields CDR1 LNHDA and CDR2 SQIVND (reference sequence). V lost 9 bases, J lost 6 bases, and 26 bases lay in between. The CDR3 extends over 16 amino acids. CDR3 in amino acids: CASVSDGGLVSDGYTF. The CDR3 DNA reads TGTGCCAGCGTCTCGGACGGGGGGCTTGTTTCAGATGGCTACACCTTC.

This chain joins TRBV27 and TRBJ2-5, with 14 positions matching TRBD2. Per the germline V gene, CDR1 is MNHEY and CDR2 is SMNVEV (reference sequence). Trimming removed 2 bases from V and 5 bases from J; junction bases left unmatched: 4. This CDR3 spans 16 amino acids. CDR3 residues: CASSLGGLAGVETQYF. CDR3 nucleotide sequence: TGTGCCAGCAGTTTAGGGGGACTAGCGGGAGTGGAGACCCAGTACTTC.

The chain employs TRBV9 and TRBJ2-7; D assignment may be TRBD1 or TRBD2 (5 bases each). The V gene's germline CDR1 is SGDLS and CDR2 YYNGEE. The CDR3 sequence is 14 residues long. V lost 3 bases, J lost 2 bases, and 12 bases lay in between. DNA for the CDR3: TGTGCCAGCAGCGCAGGGCTGGGGGCCTACGAGCAGTACTTC. This translates into CASSAGLGAYEQYF.

This clone has a single count. The chain joins TRBV7-9 to TRBJ2-7; a weak D match, TRBD2 (6 bases). V lost 5 bases and J 0 bases, leaving 14 bases between the germline ends. Germline loops: CDR1 SEHNR, CDR2 FQNEAQ (reference sequence). The CDR3 is made up of 15 amino acids. CDR3 in amino acids: CASSHPSVSSYEQYF. CDR3 DNA sequence: TGTGCCAGCAGCCACCCTAGCGTGAGCTCCTACGAGCAGTACTTC.

The chain combines TRBV14 with TRBJ2-5; D could derive from TRBD1 or TRBD2 (5 bases each). The J call is in doubt because the DNA end fits TRBJ2-7 better. The length of the CDR3 is 15 residues. Germline CDR1 and CDR2: SGHDN and FVKESK. The CDR3 sequence is CASSQGRGASYEQYF. The CDR3 bases are TGTGCCAGCAGCCAAGGTCGAGGGGCTTCCTACGAGCAGTACTTC.

The genes are TRBV30 and TRBJ2-1, with 7 bases lining up with TRBD1. The germline gives CDR1 GTSNPN, CDR2 SVGIG (reference sequence). J lost 7 bases, V lost 0 bases, and 0 bases had no gene match. The CDR3 spans 12 residues. The CDR3 loop is CAWSVQGNEQFF. The CDR3 nucleotides read TGTGCCTGGAGTGTACAGGGGAATGAGCAGTTCTTC.